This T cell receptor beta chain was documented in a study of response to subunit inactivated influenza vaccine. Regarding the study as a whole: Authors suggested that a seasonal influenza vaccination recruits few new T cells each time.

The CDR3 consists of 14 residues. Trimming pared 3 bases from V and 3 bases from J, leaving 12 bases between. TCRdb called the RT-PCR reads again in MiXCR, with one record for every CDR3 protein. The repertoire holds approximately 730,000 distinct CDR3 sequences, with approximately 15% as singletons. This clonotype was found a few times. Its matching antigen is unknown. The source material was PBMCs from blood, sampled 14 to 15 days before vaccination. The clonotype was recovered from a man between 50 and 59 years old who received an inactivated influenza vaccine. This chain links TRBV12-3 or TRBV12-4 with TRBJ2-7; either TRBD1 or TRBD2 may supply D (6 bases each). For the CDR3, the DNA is TGTGCCAGCAGTTTCAGGGGAGGCGGCTACGAGCAGTACTTC. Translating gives CASSFRGGGYEQYF.